These 22 T cell receptor beta chains share one sample of origin, sequenced in a study of regulatory T cells in long-lasting Graves disease. CDR3 regions were amplified by Arm-PCR using iRepertoire HTBI primers to build TCR beta libraries. A single record per CDR3 protein comes from TCRdb applying MiXCR to the multiplex PCR reads. The profile covers around 450,000 distinct CDR3 sequences, with around 16% appearing a single time and roughly 8% taken by the ten largest. Regarding time point: newly diagnosed GD, antithyroid drugs for less than 3 months. Isolated PBMC RNA provided the starting material for the TCR library. The same sample was also studied in work on T cells in Graves' hyperthyroidism and ophthalmopathy.

Sample: peripheral blood mononuclear cells (PBMCs), taken at new diagnosis, from a patient treated with antithyroid drugs. The receptor set was obtained from a woman aged 40 to 50 with Graves disease.

A note on this clonotype: A much larger clone lies a single base off, so this may be a read error. This sequence joins TRBV30 and TRBJ1-5; unclear D gene. This CDR3 contains 13 residues. The V end lost 2 bases, the J end lost 6 bases, and 11 bases lay between the germline ends. Germline-derived CDR1 and CDR2 are GTSNPN and SVGIG (reference sequence). This CDR3 reads CAWSSLITQPQHF. CDR3 DNA sequence: TGTGCCTGGAGTTCACTTATCACTCAGCCCCAGCATTTT. The variable domain in full, with the rest retrieved from reference TRBV30 and TRBJ1-5, is SQTIHQWPATLVQPVGSPLSLECTVEGTSNPNLYWYRQAAGRGLQLLFYSVGIGQISSEVPQNLSASRPQDRQFILSSKKLLLSDSGFYLCAWSSLITQPQHFGDGTRLSIL.

Regarding this clonotype: A much larger clone sits a single nucleotide away, making a read error possible. This chain links TRBV11-2 with TRBJ2-5; D is perhaps TRBD1 or TRBD2 (5 bases each). Per germline, CDR1 SGHAT and CDR2 FQNNGV. The CDR3 has 17 amino acids. V dropped 8 bases and J dropped 2 bases, with 24 bases sitting between them. CDR3 nucleotides: TGTGCCAGCCGCCAAGTATTGACCGCTGGGGGACAAGAGACCCAGTACTTC. As protein: CASRQVLTAGGQETQYF.

J is TRBJ1-2 and V is TRBV6-1; 7 bases align to TRBD1. The CDR3 is 11 residues long. Trimming cost V 8 bases and J 4 bases; bases outside gene matches: 1. Germline V gene lookup returns CDR1 MNHNS and CDR2 SASEGT. In DNA, the CDR3 is TGTGCCAGCCAGGGGGGCTATGGCTACACCTTC. Residues: CASQGGYGYTF.

This clonotype occurred many times. This chain connects TRBV20-1 to TRBJ2-7; D not resolved. The CDR3 is made up of 14 amino acids. Trimming took off 2 bases at V and 0 bases at J, with 11 bases between the two ends. The germline V gene has CDR1 DFQATT and CDR2 SNEGSKA (reference sequence). For the CDR3, the DNA is TGCAGTGCTAGAAACGGCCGGACCTCCTACGAGCAGTACTTC. Encoded protein: CSARNGRTSYEQYF.

This clonotype was detected only a few times. The genes are TRBV29-1 and TRBJ2-2, with TRBD1 matching 7 bases. The CDR3 loop spans 14 amino acids. Germline V gene lookup returns CDR1 SQVTM and CDR2 ANQGSEA. Unmatched junction bases numbered 7, after V lost 7 bases and J lost 2 bases. The CDR3: CSAGTVPNTGELFF. The CDR3 DNA sequence: TGCAGCGCAGGGACAGTGCCCAACACCGGGGAGCTGTTTTTT.

This clonotype has a count of ten or more. This chain joins TRBV28 and TRBJ2-1; TRBD2 agrees at 10 bases. V lost 6 bases and J lost 4; bases outside the gene matches: 9. CDR3 length: 16 residues. Germline CDR1 is MDHEN and CDR2 is SYDVKM. The CDR3 DNA sequence: TGTGCCAGCAGAGGGGGGTGGACTAGCGGATACAATGAGCAGTTCTTC. It translates to CASRGGWTSGYNEQFF.

V is TRBV28 and J is TRBJ1-6; 8 bases map to TRBD1. The CDR3 is made up of 17 amino acids. After removal of 2 bases from V and 5 bases from J, the junction contained 8 bases not matched to a gene. Germline CDR1 is MDHEN and CDR2 is SYDVKM. The DNA for the CDR3 is TGTGCCAGCAGTTTAGGGGGGGCAGGGGGCAATAATTCACCCCTCCACTTT. Its protein is CASSLGGAGGNNSPLHF.

Only a few counts were recorded for this clonotype. This chain joins TRBV6-1 and TRBJ2-1; tentative D call: TRBD2 (5 bases). CDR3 size: 14 residues. CDR1 and CDR2 from the germline V gene are MNHNS and SASEGT. V shed 10 bases and J shed 0 bases, with 13 bases lying between them. The CDR3 DNA follows: TGTGCCACCGGGGTCCTCGCCTCCTACAATGAGCAGTTCTTC. This codes for CATGVLASYNEQFF.

A word on this clonotype: A much larger clone differs by one base, so this may be a read error. The chain is built from TRBV7-2 and TRBJ2-3, with a tentative D call TRBD2 (6 bases). This CDR3 region has 14 residues. Germline V gene sequence: CDR1 SGHTA, CDR2 FQGNSA. The ends were cut back, 5 bases at V and 8 bases at J, with 17 bases in the middle. The CDR3 spells CASSIGGPGSTQYF. CDR3 DNA sequence: TGTGCCAGCAGCATCGGAGGGCCCGGGAGTACGCAGTATTTT.

The chain carries TRBV7-9 and TRBJ2-5; no clear D. The V end lost 5 bases, the J end lost 5 bases, and 12 bases lay between the germline ends. The length of the CDR3 is 13 residues. Germline CDR1 and CDR2: SEHNR and FQNEAQ (reference sequence). CDR3 bases: TGTGCCAGCAGCCAGATCCGACGGGAGACCCAGTACTTC. Translating gives CASSQIRRETQYF.

Ten or more counts support this clonotype. CDR3 coding DNA: TGTGCCAGCAGTCTACCCTCGACAGGGAGCAATCAGCCCCAGCATTTT. This gives the protein CASSLPSTGSNQPQHF. The V call is TRBV28, the J call TRBJ1-5, with 7 bases lining up with TRBD1. J gave up 1 base and V 5 bases, and 8 bases lay outside the gene matches. The length of the CDR3 is 16 residues. Germline CDR1 reads MDHEN; CDR2 reads SYDVKM.

This clonotype came up many times. The CDR3 DNA sequence: TGTGCCAGCAGCTTTGGGGTGAACACCGGGGAGCTGTTTTTT. Translation: CASSFGVNTGELFF. The gene calls are TRBV5-5 and TRBJ2-2, with unresolved D. The CDR3 is 14 residues long. Trimming stripped 2 bases from V and 1 base from J, with 6 bases between. Germline V gene sequence: CDR1 SGHKS, CDR2 YYEKEE (reference sequence).

This clonotype was detected ten times or more. V is TRBV28 and J is TRBJ2-1, with TRBD2 matching over 8 bases. CDR1 is MDHEN, CDR2 SYDVKM, per germline. V shed 6 bases and J 6 bases; nucleotides not matched to a gene: 4. The CDR3 is 13 residues long. The CDR3: CASSYGTSNEQFF. CDR3 coding DNA: TGTGCCAGCAGCTACGGGACTAGCAATGAGCAGTTCTTC.

This clonotype appeared a few times. The chain combines TRBV12-3 or TRBV12-4 with TRBJ2-7; D ambiguous. Trimming shortened V by 5 bases and J by 11 bases, and 22 bases separated the two germline ends. The CDR3 is made up of 14 amino acids. The CDR3 nucleotides read TGTGCCAGCAGTGAAGCCGAACAAAGCCGTGGGAAGTACTTC. This codes for CASSEAEQSRGKYF.

This clonotype was found many times. The chain links TRBV11-2 to TRBJ1-1; D is ambiguous. The germline gives CDR1 SGHAT, CDR2 FQNNGV. The CDR3 length is 14 residues. Deletions cut 0 bases from V and 1 base from J, with 6 bases between. The DNA of the CDR3 is TGTGCCAGCAGCTTAGAAGGCCCGAACACTGAAGCTTTCTTT. This codes for CASSLEGPNTEAFF.

This clonotype came up many times. The genes are TRBV12-3 or TRBV12-4 and TRBJ2-1; 13 bases agree with TRBD2. This CDR3 spans 19 amino acids. The V and J ends lost 5 bases and 2 bases, in that order; junction bases with no gene match: 12. The CDR3 sequence: CASSLYLLAGGGPYNEQFF. The CDR3 DNA follows: TGTGCCAGCAGTCTATACTTACTAGCGGGAGGGGGCCCCTACAATGAGCAGTTCTTC.

There are many counts of this clonotype. V is TRBV7-9 and J is TRBJ2-5; TRBD1 aligns across 8 bases. Trimming removed 1 base from V and 11 bases from J; junction bases left unmatched: 0. CDR1 and CDR2 from the germline V gene are SEHNR and FQNEAQ (reference sequence). The CDR3 loop spans 11 amino acids. Written as DNA, the CDR3 is TGTGCCAGCAGCTTAGACAGGGGGCAGTACTTC. Translation: CASSLDRGQYF.

In its sample, this clonotype was seen many times. V gene TRBV28 combines with J gene TRBJ2-7; 10 bases line up with TRBD2. This CDR3 contains 15 residues. Germline-derived CDR1 and CDR2 are MDHEN and SYDVKM. V shed 5 bases and J 4 bases; nucleotides not matched to a gene: 8. CDR3 coding DNA: TGTGCCAGCAGTCCCGGACTAGCGGAGCCTTACGAGCAGTACTTC. This gives the protein CASSPGLAEPYEQYF.

This clonotype occurred a few times. This CDR3 reads CASSSLAGGPSYNEQFF. The CDR3 DNA follows: TGTGCCAGCAGTTCCCTAGCGGGAGGGCCCTCCTACAATGAGCAGTTCTTC. The chain has TRBV27 and TRBJ2-1, with 12 positions matching TRBD2. Trimming removed 4 bases from V and 0 bases from J; junction bases left unmatched: 4. Germline assignment: CDR1 MNHEY and CDR2 SMNVEV (reference sequence). CDR3 size: 17 residues.

This clonotype was counted ten times or more. V gene TRBV30 combines with J gene TRBJ1-1, with a possible D match to TRBD1 (6 bases). The CDR3 spans 15 residues. Germline CDR1 GTSNPN, CDR2 SVGIG (reference sequence). Between the trimmed V and J ends, which lost 0 bases and 3 bases, there was a span of 14 bases. DNA for the CDR3: TGTGCCTGGAGTGTCGGGGGGCTGGGGGACACTGAAGCTTTCTTT. The encoded protein is CAWSVGGLGDTEAFF.

The rearrangement uses TRBV27 and TRBJ2-5; maybe TRBD1 (5 bases). Germline V lookup: CDR1 MNHEY, CDR2 SMNVEV (reference sequence). The germline V and J ends were trimmed by 3 bases and 1 base, with 12 bases remaining between them. This CDR3 has 15 amino acids. As DNA, the CDR3 is TGTGCCAGCAGTTTCACAGGCGACCCCCAAGAGACCCAGTACTTC. It codes for CASSFTGDPQETQYF.

This clonotype was counted at least ten times. The chain uses TRBV4-3 and TRBJ2-2; D gene unclear. Per germline, CDR1 LGHNA and CDR2 YSLEER. V lost 3 bases, J lost 4 bases, and 3 bases lay in between. This CDR3 comprises 12 residues. This CDR3 is CASSHITGELFF. The CDR3 nucleotides are TGCGCCAGCAGCCACATCACCGGGGAGCTGTTTTTT.